Here is one TCR beta chain with its context. Next came a second PCR, run for about 6 to 12 cycles, which used a sample-barcoded 5' primer along with a J-beta primer mix. Each cDNA molecule received a tag from a template-switch adaptor that had 12 random nucleotides. In TCRdb, the 5' RACE reads were re-called with MiXCR into one record per CDR3 protein. The data show over 1,500,000 distinct CDR3 sequences, about 49% seen once. The sample belongs to a study of blood T cells in healthy people across ages. This CDR3 comprises 15 residues. Trimming took 6 bases from V and 5 from J; bases not matched to a gene: 10. From germline, CDR1 is DFQATT and CDR2 SNEGSKA (reference sequence). Caucasian individuals from Russia who were healthy and aged about 6 to 95 acted as donors. There were at least 5 micrograms of total RNA extracted from every sample.

The rearrangement uses TRBV20-1 and TRBJ1-5; 10 nucleotides agree with TRBD1. The TCR originated in a middle-aged woman in good health. Sequencing input: blood. In DNA, the CDR3 is TGCAGTGCCAAGATCGGGACAGGGGAGGATCAGCCCCAGCATTTT. This translates into CSAKIGTGEDQPQHF.